The entry below gives a single T cell receptor beta chain sequence along with its context. While infection was still active, Seattle patients were enrolled and then followed longitudinally. The data originate from a study of blood T cell repertoires in COVID-19. About the study: Acute-phase and convalescent COVID-19 samples originated in the United States, Italy and Spain.

Per the original data handling: Estimation of nucleated cell counts relied on the amplification of reference gene primers. Here immunoSEQ multiplex PCR was the method, and the copy in TCRdb shows in-frame clones only, minus some. From that table come the V and J calls and clone size; the DNA was used to work out D and trimming. Seen here are approximately 160,000 clones, about 85% observed once, and the top ten hold 8.3%. Source material: peripheral blood. The source is a woman aged 55-70 years with COVID-19, enrolled during active disease.

The chain's CDR3 is CASSPYSLGNQPQHF. DNA for the CDR3: TGTGCCAGCAGTCCTTACAGTTTGGGCAATCAGCCCCAGCATTTT. The rearrangement uses TRBV5-5 and TRBJ1-5; no clear D gene. Trimming took off 5 bases at V and 2 bases at J, with 14 bases between the two ends. Germline V CDR1 and CDR2: SGHKS, YYEKEE (reference sequence). The CDR3 totals 15 residues. The complete variable domain, with remaining parts taken from reference TRBV5-5 and TRBJ1-5, reads DAGVTQSPTHLIKTRGQQVTLRCSPISGHKSVSWYQQVLGQGPQFIFQYYEKEERGRGNFPDRFSARQFPNYSSELNVNALLLGDSALYLCASSPYSLGNQPQHFGDGTRLSIL.